This T cell receptor beta chain was sequenced in a study of T-cell memory formation after mild COVID-19. Notes on this clonotype: What it binds is not known.

V lost 2 bases and J 4 bases, leaving 7 bases between the germline ends. Germline values: CDR1 SGHRS, CDR2 YFSETQ. CDR3 length: 13 residues. In TCRdb, the 5' RACE reads were re-called with MiXCR into one record per CDR3 protein. Among roughly 100,000 distinct CDR3 sequences listed, 15% to 20% were seen once. Overall study results and limits: Clones shrinking from day 15 to 85 showed even CD4/CD8 mixes; later expanders tilted CD4+. Shrinking CD4+ clones resided mostly in CM and EM, and CD8+ ones in EMRA.

The chain employs TRBV5-1 and TRBJ2-1; perhaps TRBD2 as D (5 bases). The sequencing sample was made of PBMCs or a T cell subset sorted from them (not recorded which). This clonotype was obtained from an adult woman who had mild COVID-19 (a few samples of this study predate the infection). Cell type and time point are not known. The CDR3 here is CASSFEGYNEQFF. In nucleotides, the CDR3 is TGCGCCAGCAGCTTCGAGGGATACAATGAGCAGTTCTTC.